Below, one TCR beta chain is given with its context. This entry comes from a study of CD8 T cells in Susac syndrome. RNA totalling about 0.5 to 1 ug underwent reverse transcription with random hexamers. A multiplex approach, immunoSEQ multiplex PCR, amplified TCR beta CDR3 across 54 Vbeta and 13 Jbeta. One entry per CDR3 protein results from TCRdb running MiXCR on the immunoSEQ multiplex PCR reads. The sample yields some 76,000 distinct CDR3 sequences, around nine tenths seen once. V was clipped by 11 bases and J by 4 bases, with 21 bases between them. Germline lookup yields CDR1 ENHRY and CDR2 SYGVKD. The CDR3 has 14 amino acids.

The rearrangement joins TRBV10-3 to TRBJ2-7; a weak D match, TRBD1 (6 bases). The clonotype was recovered from a human donor with multiple sclerosis. The sequenced material came from CD8+ T cells from PBMCs. The chain's CDR3 is CAGPIIPQGYEQYF. The CDR3 coding sequence is TGTGCCGGCCCTATCATTCCCCAGGGGTACGAGCAGTACTTC.